This T cell receptor (beta chain) was retrieved from a study of blood T cell repertoires in COVID-19. The protocol was immunoSEQ multiplex PCR, while the TCRdb copy is restricted to in-frame clones and leaves out a portion. Among some 340,000 clones, 85% to 95% were seen once, and the ten largest hold 3.9%. V lost 5 bases to trimming and J lost 0 bases, with 7 bases between them. The CDR3 has 13 amino acids. Germline loops: CDR1 SGHDN, CDR2 FVKESK. V and J are TRBV14 and TRBJ1-1; no clear D. This receptor was identified in a woman in her twenties or thirties who had been exposed to COVID-19. The sample was PBMCs or T cells enriched from blood (not recorded which). For the CDR3, the DNA is TGTGCCAGCAGCGTACAATTGAACACTGAAGCTTTCTTT. Protein: CASSVQLNTEAFF.